The 15 T cell receptor beta chains in this list originate from one sample, sequenced in a study of blood T cell repertoires in COVID-19. This table comes from immunoSEQ multiplex PCR, and its TCRdb copy is limited to in-frame clones, with some not included. The sample includes about 430,000 clones, about 88% seen only once; the top ten take 1.4% to 1.5%. The sequenced material came from PBMCs or T cells enriched from blood (not recorded which). The source of these receptors is a woman in her late teens or twenties who had been exposed to COVID-19.

The CDR3 DNA reads as TGTGCCAGCAGTTACTCGAGCCTTGAAAAACTGTTTTTT. The encoded protein is CASSYSSLEKLFF. V usage is TRBV6-5 and J usage is TRBJ1-4; D not resolved. The length of the CDR3 is 13 residues. Germline CDR1 MNHEY, CDR2 SVGAGI. Trimming stripped 0 bases from V and 7 bases from J, with 6 bases between.

This clone was seen only a few times. The rearrangement joins TRBV6-6 to TRBJ1-6; 8 positions match TRBD1. The CDR3 sequence is 15 residues long. Germline V lookup: CDR1 MNHNY, CDR2 SVGAGI (reference sequence). Losses at the gene ends were 6 bases for V and 8 bases for J; bases not matched to a gene: 9. Here the CDR3 DNA reads TGTGCCAGCAGACCCGACAGGGGTGGGGATTCACCCCTCCACTTT. Translation gives CASRPDRGGDSPLHF.

The chain employs TRBV5-1 and TRBJ1-2; 8 bases are shared with TRBD1. V lost 0 bases and J lost 7; bases outside the gene matches: 5. The CDR3 sequence is 14 residues long. CDR1 is SGHRS and CDR2 is YFSETQ in the germline V gene. In DNA form, the CDR3 reads TGCGCCAGCAGCTTGGAAGGACAGGGAATTGGCTACACCTTC. Encoded protein: CASSLEGQGIGYTF.

The chain combines TRBV30 with TRBJ2-5; TRBD2 matches at 8 bases. Germline loops: CDR1 GTSNPN, CDR2 SVGIG (reference sequence). The CDR3 is made up of 13 amino acids. The V and J ends lost 4 bases and 4 bases, in that order; junction bases with no gene match: 5. Here the CDR3 reads CAWTPSGLETQYF. CDR3 DNA: TGTGCCTGGACTCCTAGCGGGTTAGAGACCCAGTACTTC.

This chain connects TRBV18 to TRBJ2-7; 11 positions agree with TRBD2. V was clipped by 2 bases and J by 5 bases; unmatched bases: 17. The CDR3 totals 19 residues. Germline assignment: CDR1 KGHSH and CDR2 LQKENI. The CDR3 is CASSPIPPTSGSFNHEQYF. The DNA of the CDR3 is TGTGCCAGCTCACCAATCCCCCCAACTAGCGGGAGTTTTAACCACGAGCAGTACTTC.

The chain recombines TRBV7-3 with TRBJ2-1; TRBD2 matches 10 bases. Trimming took 6 bases from V and 4 from J; bases not matched to a gene: 6. The CDR3 sequence is 15 residues long. Germline V gene lookup returns CDR1 SGHTA and CDR2 FQGTGA. The CDR3 reads CASSPPSGGYNEQFF. The DNA for the CDR3 is TGTGCCAGCAGTCCACCTAGCGGGGGTTACAATGAGCAGTTCTTC.

The CDR3 region is CASSQEQEADTQYF. CDR3 nucleotide sequence: TGCGCCAGCAGCCAAGAGCAGGAGGCAGATACGCAGTATTTT. V and J are TRBV4-1 and TRBJ2-3; D perhaps matches TRBD2 (5 bases). The germline V gene has CDR1 MGHRA and CDR2 YSYEKL. The CDR3 length is 14 residues. The V gene lost 0 bases and the J gene lost 4 bases, with 8 bases spanning the gap.

This chain uses TRBV7-9 with TRBJ2-1; 14 bases match TRBD2. Germline V gives CDR1 SEHNR, CDR2 FQNEAQ (reference sequence). The CDR3 length is 18 residues. V was clipped by 5 bases and J by 6 bases; unmatched bases: 12. The CDR3 bases are TGTGCCAGCAGCAACCCGGGACTAGCGGGAGTCCCCGTCAATGAGCAGTTCTTC. Translating gives CASSNPGLAGVPVNEQFF.

The rearrangement joins TRBV7-6 to TRBJ2-5; 7 bases are a match to TRBD2. Germline V lookup: CDR1 SGHVS, CDR2 FNYEAQ. CDR3 size: 17 residues. With V trimmed by 5 bases and J by 5 bases, 17 bases remained unmatched. CDR3 in amino acids: CASSPVGAGALAETQYF. CDR3 sequence (DNA): TGTGCCAGCAGCCCCGTGGGCGCGGGAGCCCTGGCGGAGACCCAGTACTTC.

V and J are TRBV6-2 or TRBV6-3 and TRBJ2-5; 7 nucleotides align to TRBD1. V lost 0 bases to trimming and J lost 7 bases; unmatched junction nucleotides: 17. This CDR3 contains 18 residues. In germline, CDR1 is MNHEY, CDR2 SVGEGT. The CDR3 region has the DNA TGTGCCAGCAGTTACTCGCATCAACAGGGGAGAAGAGGGGGGACCCAGTACTTC. Translating gives CASSYSHQQGRRGGTQYF.

The chain couples TRBV19 to TRBJ2-5; 7 bases map to TRBD2. The CDR3 covers 14 residues. The germline V gene encodes CDR1 LNHDA and CDR2 SQIVND (reference sequence). J gave up 2 bases and V 8 bases, and 8 bases lay outside the gene matches. CDR3 in amino acids: CASQTRAGQETQYF. The CDR3 nucleotides read TGTGCCAGTCAGACTAGAGCGGGGCAAGAGACCCAGTACTTC. Full variable domain (missing parts from reference TRBV19 and TRBJ2-5): DGGITQSPKYLFRKEGQNVTLSCEQNLNHDAMYWYRQDPGQGLRLIYYSQIVNDFQKGDIAEGYSVSREKKESFPLTVTSAQKNPTAFYLCASQTRAGQETQYFGPGTRLLVL.

This chain links TRBV5-4 with TRBJ2-7; TRBD1 aligns across 7 bases. Germline values: CDR1 SGHNT, CDR2 YYREEE (reference sequence). Trimming took 4 bases from V and 2 from J; bases not matched to a gene: 9. The CDR3 contains 15 residues. CDR3: CASSMDRSRPYEQYF. In DNA, the CDR3 is TGTGCCAGCAGCATGGACAGGTCCCGTCCCTACGAGCAGTACTTC.

This chain uses TRBV2 with TRBJ1-4, with TRBD1 matching over 8 bases. This CDR3 region has 15 residues. Looked up from germline, CDR1 is SNHLY and CDR2 is FYNNEI. V shed 3 bases and J 3 bases; nucleotides not matched to a gene: 3. The CDR3 bases are TGTGCCAGCAGTGAGTTGACAGGGGCTAATGAAAAACTGTTTTTT. This translates into CASSELTGANEKLFF.

The gene calls are TRBV18 and TRBJ2-7; 10 bases line up with TRBD2. CDR3 length equals 15 residues. The germline gives CDR1 KGHSH, CDR2 LQKENI. J gave up 2 bases and V 2 bases, and 3 bases lay outside the gene matches. For the CDR3, the DNA is TGTGCCAGCTCACCAAGCACTAGCGGGACCTACGAGCAGTACTTC. As protein: CASSPSTSGTYEQYF.

The chain combines TRBV5-4 with TRBJ2-7; the match to TRBD2 covers 9 bases. V gave up 4 bases and J gave up 6 bases; unmatched junction bases: 8. This CDR3 is built from 14 residues. Germline CDR1 SGHNT, CDR2 YYREEE (reference sequence). The DNA for the CDR3 is TGTGCCAGCAGCCGGAGGGCGGGAGGGCCCGAGCAGTACTTC. It yields the protein CASSRRAGGPEQYF.